Included here is one TCR beta chain sequence, with context. The data were produced by immunoSEQ multiplex PCR, yet TCRdb's version contains in-frame clones alone and is incomplete. Of hundreds of thousands of clones listed, over 75% are singletons. This sample stems from a study of shared T cell receptors in the human thymus. Germline V gene sequence: CDR1 SQVTM, CDR2 ANQGSEA. The CDR3 contains 16 residues. A further study also used this sample, focusing on human thymus T cells. This second study says: Healthy Finnish infants undergoing corrective surgery for congenital heart defects were used as donors. In thymic and blood repertoires alike, V and J usage looked biased.

V is TRBV29-1 and J is TRBJ2-5; 8 bases agree with TRBD1. The TCR sequence derives from a boy in the first two years of life with a congenital heart defect. The sequencing sample was made of thymocytes. The CDR3 loop is CSAEDREVWVGETQYF. CDR3 in DNA: TGCAGTGCTGAGGACAGGGAGGTATGGGTCGGAGAGACCCAGTACTTC.